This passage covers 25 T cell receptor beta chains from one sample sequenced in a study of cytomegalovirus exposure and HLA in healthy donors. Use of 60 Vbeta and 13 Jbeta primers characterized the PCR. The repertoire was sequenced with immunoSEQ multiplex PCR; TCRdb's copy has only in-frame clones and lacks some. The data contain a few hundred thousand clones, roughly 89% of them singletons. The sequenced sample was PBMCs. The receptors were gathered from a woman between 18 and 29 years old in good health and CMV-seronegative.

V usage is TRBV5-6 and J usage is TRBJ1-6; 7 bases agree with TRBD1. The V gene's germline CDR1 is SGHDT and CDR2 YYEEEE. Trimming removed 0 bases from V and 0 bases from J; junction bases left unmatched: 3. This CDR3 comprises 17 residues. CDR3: CASSLEGTDSYNSPLHF. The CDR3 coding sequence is TGTGCCAGCAGCTTGGAGGGGACAGACTCCTATAATTCACCCCTCCACTTT.

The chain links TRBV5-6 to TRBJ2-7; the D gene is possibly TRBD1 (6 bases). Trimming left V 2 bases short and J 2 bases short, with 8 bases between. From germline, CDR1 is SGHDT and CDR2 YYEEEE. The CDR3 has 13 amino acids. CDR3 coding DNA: TGTGCCAGCAGCTTCGGGACAACCTACGAGCAGTACTTC. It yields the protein CASSFGTTYEQYF.

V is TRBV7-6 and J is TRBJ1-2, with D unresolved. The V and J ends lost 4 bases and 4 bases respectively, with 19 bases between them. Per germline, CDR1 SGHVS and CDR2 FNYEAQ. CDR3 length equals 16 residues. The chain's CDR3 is CASSSSAVGGPYGYTF. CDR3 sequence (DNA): TGTGCCAGCAGCTCGTCCGCCGTTGGAGGGCCCTATGGCTACACCTTC.

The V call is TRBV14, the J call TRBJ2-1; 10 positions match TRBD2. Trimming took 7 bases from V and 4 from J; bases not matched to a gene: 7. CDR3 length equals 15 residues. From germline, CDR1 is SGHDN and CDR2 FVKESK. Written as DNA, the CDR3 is TGTGCCAGCACCGGACTAGCGGAAGGGTACAATGAGCAGTTCTTC. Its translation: CASTGLAEGYNEQFF.

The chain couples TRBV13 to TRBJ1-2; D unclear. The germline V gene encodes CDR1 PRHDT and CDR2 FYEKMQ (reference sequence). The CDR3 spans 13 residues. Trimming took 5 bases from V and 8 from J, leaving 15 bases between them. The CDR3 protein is CASSPKTERGYTF. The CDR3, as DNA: TGTGCCAGCAGCCCGAAGACCGAGAGGGGCTACACCTTC.

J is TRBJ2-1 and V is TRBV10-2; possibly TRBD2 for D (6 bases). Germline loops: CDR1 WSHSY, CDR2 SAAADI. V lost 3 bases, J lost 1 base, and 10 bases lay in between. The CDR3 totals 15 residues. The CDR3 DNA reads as TGCGCCAGCAGTGATGGAGGGATTTCCTACAATGAGCAGTTCTTC. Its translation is CASSDGGISYNEQFF.

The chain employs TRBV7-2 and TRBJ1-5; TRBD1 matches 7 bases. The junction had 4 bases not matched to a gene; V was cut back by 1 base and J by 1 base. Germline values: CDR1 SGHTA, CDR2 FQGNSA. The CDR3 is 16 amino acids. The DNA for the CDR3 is TGTGCCAGCAGCTTAGAAGGGGGCCGGAGCAATCAGCCCCAGCATTTT. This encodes CASSLEGGRSNQPQHF.

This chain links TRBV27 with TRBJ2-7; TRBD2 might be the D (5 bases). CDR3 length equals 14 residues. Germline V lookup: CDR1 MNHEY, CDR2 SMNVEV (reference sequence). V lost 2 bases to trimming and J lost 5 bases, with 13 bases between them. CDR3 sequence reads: CASSLGSSHHEQYF. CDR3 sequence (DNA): TGTGCCAGCAGTTTAGGCTCTAGCCACCACGAGCAGTACTTC.

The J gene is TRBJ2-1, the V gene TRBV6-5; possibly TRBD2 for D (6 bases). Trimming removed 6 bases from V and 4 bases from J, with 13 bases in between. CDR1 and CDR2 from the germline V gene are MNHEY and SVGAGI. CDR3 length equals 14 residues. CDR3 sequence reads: CASRIAASYNEQFF. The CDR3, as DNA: TGTGCCAGCAGAATAGCGGCATCTTACAATGAGCAGTTCTTC.

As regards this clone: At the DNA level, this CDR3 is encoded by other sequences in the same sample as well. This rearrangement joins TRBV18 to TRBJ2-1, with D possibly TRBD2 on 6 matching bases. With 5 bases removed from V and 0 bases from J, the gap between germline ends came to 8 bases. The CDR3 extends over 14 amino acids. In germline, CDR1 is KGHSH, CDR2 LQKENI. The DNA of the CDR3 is TGTGCCAGCTCAGGAGGGAGCTCCTACAATGAGCAGTTCTTC. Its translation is CASSGGSSYNEQFF.

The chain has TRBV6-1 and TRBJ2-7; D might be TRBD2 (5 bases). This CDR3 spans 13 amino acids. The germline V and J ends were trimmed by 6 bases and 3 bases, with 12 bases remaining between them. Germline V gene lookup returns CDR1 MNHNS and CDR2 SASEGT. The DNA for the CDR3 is TGTGCCAGCAGGGCGACGGGATTCTACGAGCAGTACTTC. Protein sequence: CASRATGFYEQYF.

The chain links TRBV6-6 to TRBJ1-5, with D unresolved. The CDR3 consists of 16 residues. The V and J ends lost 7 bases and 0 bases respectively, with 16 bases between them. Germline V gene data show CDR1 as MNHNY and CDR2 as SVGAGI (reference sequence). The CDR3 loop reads CASTPAAGYSNQPQHF. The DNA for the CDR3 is TGTGCCAGCACTCCTGCCGCGGGATATAGCAATCAGCCCCAGCATTTT.

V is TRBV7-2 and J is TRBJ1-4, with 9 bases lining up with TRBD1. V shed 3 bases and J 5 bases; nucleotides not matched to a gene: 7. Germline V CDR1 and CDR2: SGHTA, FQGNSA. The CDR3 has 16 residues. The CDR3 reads CASSLGQGGDNEKLFF. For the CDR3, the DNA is TGTGCCAGCAGCTTGGGACAGGGAGGAGACAATGAAAAACTGTTTTTT.

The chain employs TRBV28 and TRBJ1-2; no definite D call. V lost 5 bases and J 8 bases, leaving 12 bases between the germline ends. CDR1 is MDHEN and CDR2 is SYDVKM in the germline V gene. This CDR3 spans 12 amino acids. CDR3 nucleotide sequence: TGTGCCAGCAGTCATACGCCCTACGGCTACACCTTC. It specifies CASSHTPYGYTF.

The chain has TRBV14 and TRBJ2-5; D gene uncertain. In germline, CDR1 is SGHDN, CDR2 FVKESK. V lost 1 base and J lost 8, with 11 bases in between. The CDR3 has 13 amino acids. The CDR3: CASSQGASVTQYF. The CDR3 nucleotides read TGTGCCAGCAGCCAAGGCGCATCGGTTACCCAGTACTTC.

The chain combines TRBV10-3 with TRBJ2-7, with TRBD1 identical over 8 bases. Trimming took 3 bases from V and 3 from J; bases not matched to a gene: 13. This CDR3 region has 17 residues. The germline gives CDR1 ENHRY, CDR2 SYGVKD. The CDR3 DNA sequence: TGTGCCATCAGTGAACAGGGGGTGAGGTCTTTTTACTACGAGCAGTACTTC. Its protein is CAISEQGVRSFYYEQYF.

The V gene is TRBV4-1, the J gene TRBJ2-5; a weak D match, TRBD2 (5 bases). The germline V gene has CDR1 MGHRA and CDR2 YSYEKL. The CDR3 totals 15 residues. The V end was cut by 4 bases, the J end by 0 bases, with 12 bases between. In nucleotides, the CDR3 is TGCGCCAGCAGCCGATGGTGGGAGTACCAAGAGACCCAGTACTTC. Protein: CASSRWWEYQETQYF.

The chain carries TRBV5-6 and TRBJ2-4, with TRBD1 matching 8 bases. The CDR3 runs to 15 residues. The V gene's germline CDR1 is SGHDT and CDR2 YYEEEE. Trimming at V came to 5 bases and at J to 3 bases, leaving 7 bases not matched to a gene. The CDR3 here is CASSRTGFLKNIQYF. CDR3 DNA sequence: TGTGCCAGCAGTCGGACAGGGTTTCTCAAAAACATTCAGTACTTC.

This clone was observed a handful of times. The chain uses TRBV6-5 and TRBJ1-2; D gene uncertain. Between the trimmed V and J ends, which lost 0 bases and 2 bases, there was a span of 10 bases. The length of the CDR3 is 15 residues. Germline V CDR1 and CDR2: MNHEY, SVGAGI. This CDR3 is CASSYSIGGNYGYTF. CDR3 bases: TGTGCCAGCAGTTACTCGATTGGCGGAAACTATGGCTACACCTTC.

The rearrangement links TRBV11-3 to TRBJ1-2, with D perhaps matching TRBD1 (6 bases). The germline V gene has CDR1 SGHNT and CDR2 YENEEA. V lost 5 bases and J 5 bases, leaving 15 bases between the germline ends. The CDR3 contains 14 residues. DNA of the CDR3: TGTGCCAGCAGCCCAGGGGTCAGTAGATATGGCTACACCTTC. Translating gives CASSPGVSRYGYTF.

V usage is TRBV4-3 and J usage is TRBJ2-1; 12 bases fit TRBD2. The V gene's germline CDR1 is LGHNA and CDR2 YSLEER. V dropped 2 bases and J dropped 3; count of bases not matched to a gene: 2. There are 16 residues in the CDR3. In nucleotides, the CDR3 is TGCGCCAGCAGCCAACTAGCGGGAGGGCTCTACAATGAGCAGTTCTTC. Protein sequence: CASSQLAGGLYNEQFF.

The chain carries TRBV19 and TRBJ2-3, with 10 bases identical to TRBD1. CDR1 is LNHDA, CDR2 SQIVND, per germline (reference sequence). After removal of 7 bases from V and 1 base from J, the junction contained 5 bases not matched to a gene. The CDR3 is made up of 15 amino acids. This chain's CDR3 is CASTPGQGRTDTQYF. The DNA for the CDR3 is TGTGCCAGTACCCCGGGACAGGGGCGCACAGATACGCAGTATTTT.

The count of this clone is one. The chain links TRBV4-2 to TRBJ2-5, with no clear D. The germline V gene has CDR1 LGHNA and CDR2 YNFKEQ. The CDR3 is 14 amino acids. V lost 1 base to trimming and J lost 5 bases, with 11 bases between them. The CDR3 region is CASSQAAGTETQYF. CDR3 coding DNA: TGTGCCAGCAGCCAAGCGGCAGGAACGGAGACCCAGTACTTC.

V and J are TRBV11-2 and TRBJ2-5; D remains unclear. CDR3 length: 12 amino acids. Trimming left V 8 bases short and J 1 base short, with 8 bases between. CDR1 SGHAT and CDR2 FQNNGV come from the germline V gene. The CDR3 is CASSESQETQYF. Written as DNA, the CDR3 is TGTGCCAGCTCGGAGTCCCAAGAGACCCAGTACTTC.

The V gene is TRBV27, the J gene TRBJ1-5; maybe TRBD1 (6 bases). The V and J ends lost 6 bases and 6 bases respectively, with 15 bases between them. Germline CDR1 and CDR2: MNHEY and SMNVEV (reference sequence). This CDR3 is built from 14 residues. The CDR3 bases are TGTGCCAGCAGAACTCAGGGGAAAGGTCAGCCCCAGCATTTT. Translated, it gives CASRTQGKGQPQHF.